This T cell receptor (beta chain) comes out of a study of T cells after yellow fever vaccination (dated by TCRdb to between 2019 and 2020). Broadly, across the study: Libraries from fractions with low cell numbers were prepared with the SMART-Seq v4 Ultra Low Input RNA kit. Blood samples were taken at several timepoints before and after primary and secondary immunization, and bulk PBMC replicates and cell subsets were isolated. Bulk TCR alpha and beta repertoires were sequenced longitudinally to track T-cell clones before and after primary and booster YFV17D yellow fever vaccination. The cohort comprised two healthy male donors, one aged 18 to 29 and one aged 30 to 40 years.

The treatment or condition label, as the study defines it: live attenuated yellow fever vaccine strain. At each blood-draw timepoint, two biological replicates of bulk PBMCs were obtained. PBMCs were isolated from peripheral blood using a standard Ficoll-Paque protocol. TriZol was used to extract RNA from bulk PBMCs, CD4 and CD8 fractions, and dextramer-positive and dextramer-negative fractions. Results and caveats for the whole study, not just this receptor: Most clones expanded after primary vaccination were re-detected after the booster (just under 97% of CD4 and roughly 85% of CD8), suggesting broad memory maintenance. A small share of clonotypes was detected in both CD4 and CD8 compartments, with the overlap likely arising from convergent recombination. The study included only two donors, which limits how far the findings can be generalized. Computational filtering was needed because FACS-sorted repertoires could contain abundant contaminating clonotypes from the bulk population. The secondary T-cell response was weaker than the primary response but faster, peaking on day 5 instead of day 15.

TCR cDNA was synthesized by 5'RACE template switching, through which a universal primer site and unique molecular identifiers were introduced. cDNA synthesis was primed from both the TCR alpha and TCR beta constant segments. Two PCR steps were used to amplify libraries, with sample barcodes and sequencing adapters being added in the second step. Sequencing of the libraries was done on either Illumina HiSeq 2500 (2x100 bp) or NovaSeq (2x150 bp). The authors processed their data as follows. MIGEC was used to demultiplex reads and collapse the reads into UMI consensus sequences, and MiXCR was used for V(D)J alignment. Vaccine-responding clonotypes were identified with edgeR using replicate PBMC samples, with FDR below 0.01 and a log2 fold change above 5 up to day 15 being required. CD4 or CD8 identity was assigned to each bulk clonotype according to whether the clonotype was present at higher abundance in the sequenced CD4 repertoire or the sequenced CD8 repertoire. Using fastp trimming at Q25 and MiXCR clonotype assembly, TCRdb reanalyzed the public sequencing data and kept in-frame beta chains. Records with the same CDR3 protein are collapsed into one entry carrying the most frequent genes and DNA. Here the V and J calls rest on TCRdb's processing, not on the authors' analysis. The table for this sample lists 610,000 or so distinct CDR3 sequences; about 12% of them were counted only once. The biggest ten clones account for under 15% of the sample.

This clonotype was detected only a few times. It lacks a known antigen. Base qualities are not provided; no much larger clone lies one nucleotide away. Measured from the cysteine to the phenylalanine, the CDR3 is 15 residues long. Just CDR3 DNA is preserved here, 45 bases in frame from base 1. Relative to germline, V is 2 bases shorter and J is 1 base shorter, with 8 bases between their ends. CDR1 and CDR2 were assigned from the germline V gene as SGHTA and FQGNSA. The chain couples TRBV7-2 to TRBJ2-2, with no D gene named confidently. The starting material was PBMCs, obtained on the day of the yellow fever booster vaccination. The receptor was isolated from a man aged 25 to 40 who received the YFV17D yellow fever vaccine. The CDR3 corresponds to CASSLKGGNTGELFF. The DNA reads as follows: TGTGCCAGCAGCTTAAAAGGCGGGAACACCGGGGAGCTGTTTTTT.